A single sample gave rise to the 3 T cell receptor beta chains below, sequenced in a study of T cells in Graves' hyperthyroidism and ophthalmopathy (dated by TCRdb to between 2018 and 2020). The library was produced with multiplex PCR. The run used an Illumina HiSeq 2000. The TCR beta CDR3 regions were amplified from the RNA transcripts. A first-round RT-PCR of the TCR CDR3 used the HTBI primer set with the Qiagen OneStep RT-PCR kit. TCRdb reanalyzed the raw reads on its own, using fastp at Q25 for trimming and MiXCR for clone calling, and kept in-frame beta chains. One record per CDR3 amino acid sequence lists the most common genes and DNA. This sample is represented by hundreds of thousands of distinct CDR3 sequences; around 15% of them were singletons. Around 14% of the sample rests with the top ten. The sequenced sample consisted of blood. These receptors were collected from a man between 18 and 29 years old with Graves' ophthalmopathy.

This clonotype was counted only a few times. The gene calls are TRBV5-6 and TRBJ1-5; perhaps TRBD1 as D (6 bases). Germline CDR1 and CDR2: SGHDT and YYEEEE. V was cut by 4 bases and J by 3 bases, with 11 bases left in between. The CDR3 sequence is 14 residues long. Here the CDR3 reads CASSTTGINQPQHF. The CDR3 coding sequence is TGTGCCAGCAGCACGACAGGAATCAATCAGCCCCAGCATTTT.

CDR3 DNA: TGTGCCACCAGTGATTCAGGGGCCTCTGGGGCCAACGTCCTGACTTTC. As protein: CATSDSGASGANVLTF. The V and J genes are TRBV24-1 and TRBJ2-6, with D possibly TRBD1 on 6 matching bases. The germline gives CDR1 KGHDR, CDR2 SFDVKD. V dropped 2 bases and J dropped 0 bases, with 7 bases sitting between them. The CDR3 runs 16 residues.

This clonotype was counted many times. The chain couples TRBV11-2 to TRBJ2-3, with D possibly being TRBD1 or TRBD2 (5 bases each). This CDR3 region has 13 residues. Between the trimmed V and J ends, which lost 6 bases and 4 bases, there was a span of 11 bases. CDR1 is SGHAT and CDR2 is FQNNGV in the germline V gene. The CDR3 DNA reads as TGTGCCAGCAGAGGGTGGGGGTCAGATACGCAGTATTTT. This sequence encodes CASRGWGSDTQYF.